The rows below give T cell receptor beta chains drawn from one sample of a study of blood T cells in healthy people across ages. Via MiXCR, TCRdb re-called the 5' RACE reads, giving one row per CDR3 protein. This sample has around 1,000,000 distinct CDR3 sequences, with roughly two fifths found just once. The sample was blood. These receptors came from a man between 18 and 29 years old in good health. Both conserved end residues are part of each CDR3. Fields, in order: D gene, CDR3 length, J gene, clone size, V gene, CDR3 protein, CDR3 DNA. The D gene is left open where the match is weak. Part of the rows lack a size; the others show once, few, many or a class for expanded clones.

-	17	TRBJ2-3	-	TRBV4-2	CASSQGGSGRGTDTQYF	TGTGCCAGCAGCCAAGGCGGGTCGGGGCGGGGCACAGATACGCAGTATTTT
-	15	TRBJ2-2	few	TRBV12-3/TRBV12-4	CASSPPVQGQRELFF	TGTGCCAGCAGTCCCCCTGTCCAGGGGCAACGAGAGCTGTTTTTT
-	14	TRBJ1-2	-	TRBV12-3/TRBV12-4	CASRPGGRKGGYTF	TGTGCCAGCCGACCCGGAGGGAGGAAAGGTGGCTACACCTTC
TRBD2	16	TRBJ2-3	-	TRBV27	CVSRNQSGGALYTQYF	TGTGTCAGCAGAAATCAAAGCGGGGGGGCTTTATATACGCAGTATTTT
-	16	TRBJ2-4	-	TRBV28	CASSPTLQLAKNIQYF	TGTGCCAGCAGTCCCACATTACAGCTAGCCAAAAACATTCAGTACTTC
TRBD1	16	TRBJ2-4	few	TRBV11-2	CASTDAPGQDLNIQYF	TGTGCCAGCACCGATGCCCCGGGACAGGACTTAAACATTCAGTACTTC
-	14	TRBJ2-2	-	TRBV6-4	CASSAQRGPGELFF	TGTGCCAGCAGTGCTCAGAGGGGACCCGGGGAGCTGTTTTTT
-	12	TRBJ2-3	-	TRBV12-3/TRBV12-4	CASSILGDTQYF	TGTGCCAGCAGTATCCTGGGGGATACGCAGTATTTT
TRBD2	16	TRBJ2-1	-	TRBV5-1	CASSLPSGGLYNEQFF	TGCGCCAGCAGCTTACCGAGCGGGGGGCTTTACAATGAGCAGTTCTTC
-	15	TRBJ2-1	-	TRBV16	CACSQSRDLPGEQFF	TGTGCCTGCAGCCAATCGAGAGACCTGCCCGGTGAGCAGTTCTTC
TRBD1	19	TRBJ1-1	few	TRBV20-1	CSARPGGGGYRGYGTEAFF	TGCAGTGCTAGACCAGGGGGAGGGGGTTACAGGGGATACGGCACTGAAGCTTTCTTT
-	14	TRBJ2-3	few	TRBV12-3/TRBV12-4	CASSLKLNTDTQYF	TGTGCCAGCAGTTTAAAACTAAACACAGATACGCAGTATTTT
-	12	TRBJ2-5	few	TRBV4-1	CASSQAGMTQYF	TGCGCCAGCAGCCAAGCCGGAATGACCCAGTACTTC
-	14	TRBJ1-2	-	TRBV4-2	CASSQGITNYGYTF	TGTGCCAGCAGCCAAGGTATTACTAACTATGGCTACACCTTC
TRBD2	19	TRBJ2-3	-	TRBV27	CASSLRGRLTSGGTDTQYF	TGTGCCAGCAGTTTAAGGGGGAGATTGACTAGCGGGGGCACAGATACGCAGTATTTT
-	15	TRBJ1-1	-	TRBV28	CASSSMAEADSQAFF	TGTGCCAGCAGTTCCATGGCCGAGGCTGATTCTCAAGCTTTCTTT
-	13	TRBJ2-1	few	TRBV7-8	CASSPTSSLEQFF	TGTGCCAGCAGCCCAACTAGCAGTCTTGAGCAGTTCTTC
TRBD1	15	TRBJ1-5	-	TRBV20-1	CSARDGTASDQPQHF	TGCAGTGCTAGAGATGGGACAGCTAGCGATCAGCCCCAGCATTTT
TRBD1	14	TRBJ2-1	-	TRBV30	CAWSPGQGYNEQFF	TGTGCCTGGAGCCCGGGACAGGGTTACAATGAGCAGTTCTTC
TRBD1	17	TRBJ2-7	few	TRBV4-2	CASSQDSGGHRAYEQYF	TGTGCCAGCAGCCAAGATTCAGGGGGACACCGAGCCTACGAGCAGTACTTC
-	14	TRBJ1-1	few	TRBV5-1	CASSLHRQNTEAFF	TGCGCCAGCAGCTTGCACAGACAGAACACTGAAGCTTTCTTT
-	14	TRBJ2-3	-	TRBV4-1	CASRNRDGGDTQYF	TGCGCCAGCAGGAATCGGGACGGCGGGGATACGCAGTATTTT